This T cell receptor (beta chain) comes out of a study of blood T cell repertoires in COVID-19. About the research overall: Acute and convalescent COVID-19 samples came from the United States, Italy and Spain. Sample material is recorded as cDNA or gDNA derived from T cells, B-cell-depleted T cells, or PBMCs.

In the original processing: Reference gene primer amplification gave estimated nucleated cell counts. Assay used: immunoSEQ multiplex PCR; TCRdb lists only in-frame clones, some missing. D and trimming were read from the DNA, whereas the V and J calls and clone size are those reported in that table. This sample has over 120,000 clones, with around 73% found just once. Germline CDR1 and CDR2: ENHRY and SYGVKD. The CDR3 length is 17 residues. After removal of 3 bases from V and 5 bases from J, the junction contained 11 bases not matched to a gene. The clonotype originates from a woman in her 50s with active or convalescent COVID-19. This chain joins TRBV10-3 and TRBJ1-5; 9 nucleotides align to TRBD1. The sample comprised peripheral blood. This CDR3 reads CAISESPGQGMDQPQHF. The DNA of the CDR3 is TGTGCCATCAGTGAAAGTCCGGGACAGGGTATGGATCAGCCCCAGCATTTT.